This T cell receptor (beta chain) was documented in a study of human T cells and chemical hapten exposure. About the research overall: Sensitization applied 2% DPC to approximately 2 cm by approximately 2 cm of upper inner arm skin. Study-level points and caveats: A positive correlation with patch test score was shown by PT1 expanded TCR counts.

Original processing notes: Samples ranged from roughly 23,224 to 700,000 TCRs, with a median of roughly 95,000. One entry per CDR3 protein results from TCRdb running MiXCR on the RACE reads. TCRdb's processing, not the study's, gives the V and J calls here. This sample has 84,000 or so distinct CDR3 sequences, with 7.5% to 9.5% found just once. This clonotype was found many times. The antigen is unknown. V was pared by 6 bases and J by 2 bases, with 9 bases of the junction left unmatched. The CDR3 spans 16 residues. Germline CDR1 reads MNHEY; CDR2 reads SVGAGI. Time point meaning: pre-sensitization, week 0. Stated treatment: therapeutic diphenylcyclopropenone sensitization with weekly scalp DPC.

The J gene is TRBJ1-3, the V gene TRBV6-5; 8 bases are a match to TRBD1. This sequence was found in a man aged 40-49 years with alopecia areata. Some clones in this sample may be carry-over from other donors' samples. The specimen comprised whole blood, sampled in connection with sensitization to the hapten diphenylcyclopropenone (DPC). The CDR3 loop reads CASRPPEDRAGNTIYF. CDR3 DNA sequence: TGTGCCAGCAGGCCTCCCGAGGACAGGGCTGGAAACACCATATATTTT.